Below are 26 T cell receptor beta chains sequenced from a single sample in a study of T-cell memory formation after mild COVID-19. Each CDR3 protein gets one entry after TCRdb re-called the 5' RACE reads with MiXCR. Here the sample spans approximately 44,000 distinct CDR3 sequences, 7.3% being singletons. Sequenced material: PBMCs or a T cell subset sorted from them (not recorded which). Receptors were obtained from a man aged 18 to 30 who had mild COVID-19 (a few samples of this study predate the infection). Cell type and time point are not known.

This clonotype was found many times. The CDR3 is CASSLSTSVRPNEQFF. The CDR3 region has the DNA TGTGCCAGCAGCCTCTCGACTAGCGTCCGTCCTAATGAGCAGTTCTTC. The chain uses TRBV7-2 and TRBJ2-1; 8 bases match TRBD2. Germline V gene data show CDR1 as SGHTA and CDR2 as FQGNSA. J lost 7 bases, V lost 5 bases, and 13 bases had no gene match. The CDR3 loop spans 16 amino acids.

The chain combines TRBV10-3 with TRBJ2-7; 9 nucleotides agree with TRBD1. The CDR3 has 14 amino acids. V lost 6 bases, J lost 6 bases, and 9 bases stayed unmatched. Germline CDR1 reads ENHRY; CDR2 reads SYGVKD. CDR3 sequence: CAIRDPGQGVEQYV. The CDR3 coding sequence is TGTGCCATCAGGGATCCGGGACAGGGTGTCGAGCAGTACGTC.

This clonotype was observed a handful of times. The V call is TRBV7-2, the J call TRBJ1-1; 10 bases agree with TRBD1. The length of the CDR3 is 14 residues. With V trimmed by 6 bases and J by 1 base, 2 bases remained unmatched. Germline V gives CDR1 SGHTA, CDR2 FQGNSA. The CDR3 spells CASSRDRGNTEAFF. CDR3 DNA sequence: TGTGCCAGCAGTAGGGACAGGGGGAACACTGAAGCTTTCTTT. The full variable domain, in which reference TRBV7-2 and TRBJ1-1 provide the parts outside the CDR3, is GAGVSQSPSNKVTEKGKDVELRCDPISGHTALYWYRQSLGQGLEFLIYFQGNSAPDKSGLPSDRFSAERTGGSVSTLTIQRTQQEDSAVYLCASSRDRGNTEAFFGQGTRLTVV.

This clonotype showed up just a few times. The rearrangement links TRBV10-3 to TRBJ1-2; maybe TRBD1 (6 bases). Germline V gives CDR1 ENHRY, CDR2 SYGVKD. CDR3 length: 13 amino acids. The V end was cut by 3 bases, the J end by 2 bases, with 7 bases between. CDR3 protein: CAISEGGNYGYTF. DNA of the CDR3: TGTGCCATCAGTGAAGGGGGGAACTATGGCTACACCTTC.

This clonotype was picked up a small number of times. This sequence joins TRBV10-2 and TRBJ1-5; D is uncertain. The CDR3 contains 12 residues. CDR1 and CDR2 (germline): WSHSY, SAAADI. Between the trimmed V and J ends, which lost 3 bases and 7 bases, there was a span of 7 bases. CDR3 sequence: CASSEESQPQHF. CDR3 in DNA: TGCGCCAGCAGTGAAGAGAGCCAGCCCCAGCATTTT.

The rearrangement links TRBV20-1 to TRBJ1-6, with a tentative D call TRBD1 (6 bases). The germline V gene has CDR1 DFQATT and CDR2 SNEGSKA (reference sequence). CDR3 length: 12 amino acids. Trimming removed 2 bases from V and 7 bases from J, with 6 bases in between. The CDR3 nucleotides are TGCAGTGCTAGAAGGGGGAATTCACCCCTCCACTTT. It is translated as CSARRGNSPLHF.

The chain is built from TRBV4-1 and TRBJ2-3; 9 positions match TRBD2. The germline V gene has CDR1 MGHRA and CDR2 YSYEKL. V trimming: 1 base; J trimming: 1 base; junction bases outside the gene matches: 0. The CDR3 totals 15 residues. CDR3 sequence (DNA): TGCGCCAGCAGCCAAGCTAGCGGGGGCACAGATACGCAGTATTTT. It is translated as CASSQASGGTDTQYF.

This chain uses TRBV28 with TRBJ2-1; 9 bases line up with TRBD2. V dropped 3 bases and J dropped 7; count of bases not matched to a gene: 10. Per germline, CDR1 MDHEN and CDR2 SYDVKM. The CDR3 runs 16 residues. As DNA, the CDR3 is TGTGCCAGCAGTTTCGCGGGGGGGCCGGTTAGGAATGAGCAGTTCTTC. It specifies CASSFAGGPVRNEQFF.

The table lists this clonotype with a few counts. The rearrangement joins TRBV28 to TRBJ2-7; 7 bases map to TRBD2. Germline V gene lookup returns CDR1 MDHEN and CDR2 SYDVKM. The V segment lost 2 bases and the J segment 0 bases; nucleotides outside the gene matches: 4. The CDR3 covers 15 residues. The CDR3 DNA follows: TGTGCCAGCAGTTTAGGCGGCGGGGGCTCCTACGAGCAGTACTTC. Its protein product is CASSLGGGGSYEQYF.

This clonotype occurred a few times. The V gene is TRBV5-1, the J gene TRBJ2-5; TRBD1 matches 7 bases. V lost 6 bases to trimming and J lost 2 bases; unmatched junction nucleotides: 4. Germline CDR1 is SGHRS and CDR2 is YFSETQ. This CDR3 is built from 13 residues. This chain's CDR3 is CASNPGQQETQYF. CDR3 in DNA: TGCGCCAGCAACCCGGGACAGCAAGAGACCCAGTACTTC.

The chain combines TRBV7-9 with TRBJ1-2, with D unresolved. Trimming pared 5 bases from V and 2 bases from J, leaving 6 bases between. CDR1 is SEHNR, CDR2 FQNEAQ, per germline (reference sequence). This CDR3 has 12 residues. CDR3 DNA: TGTGCCAGCAGCCGATGGAACTATGGCTACACCTTC. Translating it yields CASSRWNYGYTF.

This clonotype showed up just a few times. The chain is built from TRBV20-1 and TRBJ2-1; the D gene is possibly TRBD2 (5 bases). This CDR3 comprises 11 residues. Per the germline V gene, CDR1 is DFQATT and CDR2 is SNEGSKA (reference sequence). Trimming stripped 5 bases from V and 8 bases from J, with 10 bases between. The CDR3 spells CSARRADEQFF. Here the CDR3 DNA reads TGCAGTGCTCGAAGAGCGGATGAGCAGTTCTTC.

The DNA of the CDR3 is TGTGCCAGCAGTGAAAGAAGGGACACTCTTAGCTGCACCTTC. Protein: CASSERRDTLSCTF. The chain is built from TRBV6-1 and TRBJ1-2; tentatively, D is TRBD1 (6 bases). The CDR3 is made up of 14 amino acids. Germline V gene sequence: CDR1 MNHNS, CDR2 SASEGT. V lost 2 bases to trimming and J lost 13 bases, with 20 bases between them.

This clonotype was recorded a few times. The J gene is TRBJ1-2, the V gene TRBV5-4; 7 bases map to TRBD1. Germline CDR1 reads SGHNT; CDR2 reads YYREEE (reference sequence). The J segment lost 8 bases and the V segment lost 4 bases, leaving 8 bases of the junction unmatched. The CDR3 extends over 13 amino acids. The CDR3: CASSQQGPRGYTF. The CDR3 bases are TGTGCCAGCAGCCAACAGGGGCCCCGGGGCTACACCTTC.

This clonotype was observed at least ten times. This sequence joins TRBV12-3 or TRBV12-4 and TRBJ2-3, with D maybe TRBD1 (6 bases). The V and J ends lost 2 bases and 7 bases respectively, with 10 bases between them. This CDR3 comprises 13 residues. CDR3 bases: TGTGCCAGCAGTTTAACCCAGGGGAATACGCAGTATTTT. Its translation: CASSLTQGNTQYF.

This clonotype was detected only a few times. The chain carries TRBV6-6 and TRBJ1-5; D is ambiguous. V was cut by 10 bases and J by 1 base, with 11 bases left in between. CDR3 length equals 13 residues. CDR1 is MNHNY, CDR2 SVGAGI, per germline (reference sequence). The CDR3 region is CATRPRSNQPQHF. CDR3 DNA: TGTGCCACCCGCCCGAGGAGCAATCAGCCCCAGCATTTT.

This clonotype was observed a few times. The genes are TRBV4-3 and TRBJ2-1, with a tentative D call TRBD1 (6 bases). Trimming cost V 0 bases and J 5 bases, with 11 bases left between them. This CDR3 has 15 amino acids. Germline V lookup: CDR1 LGHNA, CDR2 YSLEER. CDR3 DNA: TGCGCCAGCAGCCAAGAGGACAGAAAAGACAATGAGCAGTTCTTC. This translates into CASSQEDRKDNEQFF.

The chain links TRBV4-3 to TRBJ1-3; unclear D gene. Germline CDR1 and CDR2: LGHNA and YSLEER. This CDR3 has 15 amino acids. V was trimmed by 0 bases and J by 1 base, leaving 7 bases between them. The CDR3 is CASSQEAGSGNTIYF. CDR3 DNA: TGCGCCAGCAGCCAAGAAGCAGGATCTGGAAACACCATATATTTT.

The gene calls are TRBV7-2 and TRBJ2-5, with D possibly TRBD2 on 6 matching bases. The germline V and J ends were trimmed by 4 bases and 3 bases, with 12 bases remaining between them. Germline loops: CDR1 SGHTA, CDR2 FQGNSA. The CDR3 totals 14 residues. The CDR3 is CASSSPRTKETQYF. In DNA form, the CDR3 reads TGTGCCAGCAGCTCACCTCGGACTAAAGAGACCCAGTACTTC.

This clonotype was counted only a few times. This chain joins TRBV20-1 and TRBJ2-3; the match to TRBD2 covers 10 bases. Losses at the gene ends were 2 bases for V and 2 bases for J; bases not matched to a gene: 10. Germline V gene lookup returns CDR1 DFQATT and CDR2 SNEGSKA (reference sequence). The CDR3 consists of 17 residues. The CDR3 region has the DNA TGCAGTGCTAGAATGATAAAAGCGGGGGGGGCCACAGATACGCAGTATTTT. Encoded protein: CSARMIKAGGATDTQYF.

In this sample, this clonotype turned up once. The chain combines TRBV18 with TRBJ2-7; 10 positions match TRBD1. Germline V CDR1 and CDR2: KGHSH, LQKENI. The CDR3 length is 13 residues. After removal of 4 bases from V and 6 bases from J, the junction contained 3 bases not matched to a gene. The CDR3 reads CASSRQGAGEQYV. CDR3 sequence (DNA): TGTGCCAGCTCACGACAGGGGGCCGGCGAGCAGTACGTC.

In this sample, this clonotype turned up many times. The J gene is TRBJ2-1, the V gene TRBV12-3 or TRBV12-4, with TRBD2 as a possible D gene (5 bases). V shed 6 bases and J shed 9 bases, with 18 bases lying between them. The CDR3 consists of 14 residues. CDR3 amino acids: CASSLPASSTEQFF. The CDR3 coding sequence is TGTGCCAGCAGCCTCCCTGCATCTAGCACTGAGCAGTTCTTC.

This clonotype was observed many times. This chain connects TRBV5-5 to TRBJ2-5; 7 bases are shared with TRBD1. CDR3 size: 14 residues. Germline V gene data show CDR1 as SGHKS and CDR2 as YYEKEE (reference sequence). The V segment lost 1 base and the J segment 2 bases; nucleotides outside the gene matches: 2. The CDR3 sequence: CASSLMGQQETQYF. CDR3 sequence (DNA): TGTGCCAGCAGCTTGATGGGACAGCAAGAGACCCAGTACTTC. Filled out from reference TRBV5-5 and TRBJ2-5, the complete variable domain reads DAGVTQSPTHLIKTRGQQVTLRCSPISGHKSVSWYQQVLGQGPQFIFQYYEKEERGRGNFPDRFSARQFPNYSSELNVNALLLGDSALYLCASSLMGQQETQYFGPGTRLLVL.

In its sample, this clonotype was seen a few times. This rearrangement joins TRBV7-2 to TRBJ1-6; D ambiguous. CDR3 length equals 13 residues. Looked up from germline, CDR1 is SGHTA and CDR2 is FQGNSA. V was pared by 0 bases and J by 15 bases, with 12 bases between. DNA for the CDR3: TGTGCCAGCAGCTTAGCGCACGGGGAAGACCTCCACTTT. It is translated as CASSLAHGEDLHF.

Only a few counts were recorded for this clonotype. The chain has TRBV12-3 or TRBV12-4 and TRBJ2-3; 8 bases align to TRBD2. CDR3 length: 14 amino acids. V lost 6 bases and J lost 4; bases outside the gene matches: 6. CDR3 protein: CASSPTSGSDTQYF. The CDR3 coding sequence is TGTGCCAGCAGCCCTACTAGCGGCTCAGATACGCAGTATTTT.

This clonotype was recorded a few times. V is TRBV5-1 and J is TRBJ1-1, with a weak D call TRBD1 (6 bases). The CDR3 is made up of 15 amino acids. Trimming left V 5 bases short and J 7 bases short, with 21 bases between. CDR1 is SGHRS, CDR2 YFSETQ, per germline. The CDR3 reads CASREQGGTQGEAFF. In DNA, the CDR3 is TGCGCCAGCAGAGAACAGGGTGGGACTCAGGGTGAAGCTTTCTTT.